The rows below give T cell receptor beta chains drawn from one sample of a study of T-cell memory formation after mild COVID-19. TCRdb re-called the 5' RACE reads through MiXCR, storing one row per CDR3 protein. The sample has 84,000 or so distinct CDR3 sequences, more than 11% seen once. The sequenced sample consisted of PBMCs or a T cell subset sorted from them (not recorded which). The receptors come from an adult woman who had mild COVID-19 (a few samples of this study predate the infection). Cell type and time point are not known. The conserved cysteine and the conserved F or W are not part of the CDR3 here.

TRBJ1-2	TRBV9	ASSVEYPEGRYGYT
TRBJ1-2	TRBV12-3/TRBV12-4	ASSYASAENYGYT
TRBJ2-1	TRBV9	ASSGRDRGNNEQF
TRBJ1-4	TRBV7-3	ASSFPGLAKLF
TRBJ2-1	TRBV12-3/TRBV12-4	ASRSSYNEQF
TRBJ1-5	TRBV7-8	ASSPTVGVAVNQPQH
TRBJ2-3	TRBV5-1	ASSYLAARSTDTQY
TRBJ2-3	TRBV7-3	ASSLGLASSTDTQY
TRBJ2-3	TRBV7-8	ASSLEAGGPTDTQY
TRBJ2-7	TRBV20-1	SARDFGQGFEQY
TRBJ1-1	TRBV6-2/TRBV6-3	ASSYRVNTEAF
TRBJ2-1	TRBV7-9	ASRTAGVGPNEQF
TRBJ2-7	TRBV9	ASSVDPGTGFLGEQY
TRBJ2-5	TRBV6-5	ATEDPEETQY
TRBJ2-7	TRBV5-1	ASSMTGAHEQY
TRBJ2-7	TRBV30	ASGLSPSYEQY
TRBJ1-1	TRBV24-1	ATGTNTEAF
TRBJ1-2	TRBV20-1	SVGSEKQGWLSPS
TRBJ2-3	TRBV4-3	ASSGGLDAPGVQY
TRBJ2-1	TRBV9	ASSVAGGSLTYEQF
TRBJ1-1	TRBV6-5	ASRHGQGNTEAF
TRBJ2-3	TRBV20-1	SARITSPAPDTQY
TRBJ2-7	TRBV13	ASTPPSGSLGEQY
TRBJ1-3	TRBV5-1	ARNFQDSGNTIY
TRBJ2-7	TRBV5-5	ASSPTVRSPSYEQY
TRBJ2-1	TRBV7-9	ASSHPTSGGPTYNEQF
TRBJ2-1	TRBV21-1	ASRKTTSGGVSYNEQF
TRBJ2-1	TRBV3-1	ASSQSGQGDNEQF
TRBJ2-2	TRBV6-5	ASKLAAYKHANTGELF
TRBJ2-1	TRBV5-1	ASSLGVSSYNEQF
TRBJ2-5	TRBV25-1	ASSDRGETQY
TRBJ2-1	TRBV30	AWIFSYNEQF
TRBJ2-1	TRBV5-4	ASSLAAISGGAEEQF
TRBJ2-1	TRBV28	ASSLGAGSYNEQF
TRBJ2-7	TRBV7-9	ASSAYPGQDSTYEQY
TRBJ1-1	TRBV13	ASSAGGHTEAF
TRBJ2-5	TRBV9	ASSVDRVDETQY
TRBJ2-3	TRBV3-1	ASRPGTGGLDTQY
TRBJ2-1	TRBV4-3	ASSQDWAGDYNEQF
TRBJ2-7	TRBV5-1	ASSPGLGSAAPYEQY
TRBJ2-7	TRBV4-2	ASSSWQGNEQY
TRBJ2-1	TRBV15	ATSRPGTAYNEQF
TRBJ1-1	TRBV6-5	ASSSPRASHGNTEAF
TRBJ2-3	TRBV24-1	ATSDHRKYEGTDTQY
TRBJ2-1	TRBV4-3	ASSQDPPSSTNEQF
TRBJ2-3	TRBV15	ATSRDRVDTQY
TRBJ2-7	TRBV7-9	ASSSSQQGPLGDEQY
TRBJ2-1	TRBV12-3/TRBV12-4	ASSPLRGGSSYNEQF